The present T cell receptor (beta chain) was sequenced within a study of blood T cell repertoires in COVID-19. The CDR3 length is 13 residues. J was trimmed by 12 bases and V by 5 bases; bases with no gene match: 9. CDR1 and CDR2 (germline): MNHEY, SVGAGI. TCRdb keeps only in-frame clones here, not all; method: immunoSEQ multiplex PCR. The table records about 210,000 clones, roughly 82% of them present only once. The clonotype was recovered from a woman between 35 and 50 years old with acute or convalescent COVID-19. Sample: peripheral blood. The V gene is TRBV6-5, the J gene TRBJ2-3, with 9 positions matching TRBD2. This CDR3 reads CASSPHASGDQYF. The CDR3 nucleotides are TGTGCCAGCAGTCCCCACGCTAGCGGGGACCAGTATTTT.